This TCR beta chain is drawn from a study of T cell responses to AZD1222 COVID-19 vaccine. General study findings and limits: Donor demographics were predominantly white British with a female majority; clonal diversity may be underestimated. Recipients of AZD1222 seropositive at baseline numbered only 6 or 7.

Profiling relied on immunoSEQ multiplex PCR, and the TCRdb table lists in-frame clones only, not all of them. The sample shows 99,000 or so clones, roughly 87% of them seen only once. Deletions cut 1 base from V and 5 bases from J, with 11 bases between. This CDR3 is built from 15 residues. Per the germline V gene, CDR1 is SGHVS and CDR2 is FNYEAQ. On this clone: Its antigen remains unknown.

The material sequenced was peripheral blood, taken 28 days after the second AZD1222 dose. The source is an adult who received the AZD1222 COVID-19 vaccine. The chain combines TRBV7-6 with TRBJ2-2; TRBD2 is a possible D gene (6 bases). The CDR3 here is CASSLGLEGTGELFF. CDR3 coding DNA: TGTGCCAGCAGCTTAGGACTAGAGGGGACCGGGGAGCTGTTTTTT.